This section outlines one T cell receptor beta chain sequence together with its context. In each case, RNA was isolated and then reverse transcribed into cDNA as the sequencing template. Sequencing used immunoSEQ multiplex PCR; TCRdb keeps in-frame clones, though not all of them. The profile shows about 130,000 clones, over 50% of them singletons. This specimen belongs to a study of CD8+ T cells in alopecia areata. On the study more broadly: For the treated group, dosing was oral tofacitinib at 5 to 10 mg twice daily.

This CDR3 contains 16 residues. CDR1 is SGHDN, CDR2 FVKESK, per germline. After removal of 4 bases from V and 4 bases from J, the junction contained 10 bases not matched to a gene. This chain connects TRBV14 to TRBJ2-5; TRBD1 matches 9 bases. This clonotype originated in a human donor with alopecia areata. Sequencing was performed on CD4+ T cells sorted from blood, taken at week 0. CDR3 DNA sequence: TGTGCCAGCAGCCGGGACAGGGTAACGTACACAGAGACCCAGTACTTC. Its protein product is CASSRDRVTYTETQYF.